Given below is one T cell receptor beta chain in context. Measured with immunoSEQ multiplex PCR; TCRdb has only the in-frame clones, and not every one. The table has some 29,000 clones, 89% seen once. The sample originates from a study of T cell changes during pregnancy in multiple sclerosis. This CDR3 is 14 amino acids long. Germline trimming cut 4 bases from V and 9 bases from J; bases unmatched to any gene: 8. In germline, CDR1 is LGHNA, CDR2 YSLEER. This sequence joins TRBV4-3 and TRBJ2-1, with 8 bases fitting TRBD2. Sample: CD8+ T cells from peripheral blood mononuclear cells, taken after pregnancy. The sequence derives from a female donor with multiple sclerosis, enrolled in a pregnancy study. The CDR3 loop reads CASSPREGRGEQFF. The CDR3 DNA sequence: TGCGCCAGCAGCCCCCGGGAGGGCCGAGGTGAGCAGTTCTTC.